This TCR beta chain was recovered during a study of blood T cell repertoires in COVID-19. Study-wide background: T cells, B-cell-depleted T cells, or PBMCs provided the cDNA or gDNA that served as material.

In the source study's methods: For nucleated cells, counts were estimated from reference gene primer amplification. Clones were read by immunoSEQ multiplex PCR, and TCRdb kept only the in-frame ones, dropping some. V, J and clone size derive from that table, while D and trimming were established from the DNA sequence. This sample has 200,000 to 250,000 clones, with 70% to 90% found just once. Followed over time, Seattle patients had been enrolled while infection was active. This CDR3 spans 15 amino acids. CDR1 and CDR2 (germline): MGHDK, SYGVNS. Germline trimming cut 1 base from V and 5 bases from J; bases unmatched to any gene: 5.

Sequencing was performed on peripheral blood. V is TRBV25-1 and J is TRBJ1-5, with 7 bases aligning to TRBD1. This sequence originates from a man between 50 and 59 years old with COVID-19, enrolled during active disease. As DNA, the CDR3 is TGTGCCAGCAGTGAATCCGACAGGGACCATCAGCCCCAGCATTTT. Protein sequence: CASSESDRDHQPQHF. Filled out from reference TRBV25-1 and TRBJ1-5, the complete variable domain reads EADIYQTPRYLVIGTGKKITLECSQTMGHDKMYWYQQDPGMELHLIHYSYGVNSTEKGDLSSESTVSRIRTEHFPLTLESARPSHTSQYLCASSESDRDHQPQHFGDGTRLSIL.